This TCR beta chain is from a study of T-cell memory formation after mild COVID-19. Background on the study: Across donors, TCR clusters were largely donor specific.

This clonotype was detected ten times or more. Amplification by 5'RACE using constant-segment primers produced TCR alpha and TCR beta cDNA libraries that carried sample barcodes and UMIs. TCRdb recomputed calls from the 5' RACE reads with MiXCR, one row per CDR3 protein. The data contain some 40,000 distinct CDR3 sequences, 7.3% of them seen just once; the ten biggest clones take up approximately 1.5%. CDR1 and CDR2 (germline): SGHAT, FQNNGV. The CDR3 has 15 amino acids. The trim removed 4 bases at V and 2 bases at J, leaving 6 bases unmatched. This receptor was obtained from a man younger than 35 who had mild COVID-19 (a few samples of this study predate the infection). Cell type and time point are not known. The genes are TRBV11-2 and TRBJ2-3; TRBD1 aligns across 7 bases. Sequencing input: PBMCs or a T cell subset sorted from them (not recorded which). CDR3 sequence reads: CASSSMGQYTDTQYF. The CDR3 coding sequence is TGTGCCAGCAGCTCAATGGGACAGTACACAGATACGCAGTATTTT.